The present TCR beta chain was sequenced within a study of T cells in Graves' hyperthyroidism and ophthalmopathy. Overall study: Before any treatment, at initial diagnosis, peripheral blood was collected.

Researchers took RNA transcripts and amplified the TCR beta CDR3 regions from them. A first-round RT-PCR of the TCR CDR3 used the HTBI primer set. Each CDR3 protein gets one entry after TCRdb re-called the multiplex PCR reads with MiXCR. Counted here are 350,000 or so distinct CDR3 sequences, about 18% occurring once; the ten biggest clones make up almost 35%. There are a few counts of this clonotype. The target antigen is unknown. Findings and caveats of the study: A median 6.5 months before onset, the model predicted ophthalmopathy. Ophthalmopathy and stable hyperthyroidism were told apart by a 13 V-J model.

V dropped 5 bases and J dropped 0 bases, with 8 bases sitting between them. The CDR3 covers 13 residues. Germline V gene sequence: CDR1 GTSNPN, CDR2 SVGIG (reference sequence). V gene TRBV30 combines with J gene TRBJ1-5; possibly TRBD1 for D (5 bases). This sequence originates from a woman in her 30s with Graves' hyperthyroidism that later progressed to Graves' ophthalmopathy. Sequenced: blood. CDR3 bases: TGTGCCTGGGATACAGGTAGCAATCAGCCCCAGCATTTT. It yields the protein CAWDTGSNQPQHF.